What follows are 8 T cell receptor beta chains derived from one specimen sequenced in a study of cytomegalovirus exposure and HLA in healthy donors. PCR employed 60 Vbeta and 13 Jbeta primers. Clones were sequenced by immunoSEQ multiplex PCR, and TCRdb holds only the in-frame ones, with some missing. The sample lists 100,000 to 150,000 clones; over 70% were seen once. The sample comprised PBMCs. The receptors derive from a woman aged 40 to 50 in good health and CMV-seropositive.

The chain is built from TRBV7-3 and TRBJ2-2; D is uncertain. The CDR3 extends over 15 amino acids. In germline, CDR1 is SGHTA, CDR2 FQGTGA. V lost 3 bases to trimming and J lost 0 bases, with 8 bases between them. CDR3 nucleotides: TGTGCCAGCAGCTTCCTCGGAGCGAACACCGGGGAGCTGTTTTTT. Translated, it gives CASSFLGANTGELFF.

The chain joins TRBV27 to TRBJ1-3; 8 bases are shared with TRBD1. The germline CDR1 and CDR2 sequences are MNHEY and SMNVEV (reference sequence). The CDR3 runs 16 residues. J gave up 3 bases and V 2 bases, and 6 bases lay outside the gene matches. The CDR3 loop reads CASSLAGQGHGNTIYF. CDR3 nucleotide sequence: TGTGCCAGCAGTTTAGCCGGACAGGGCCATGGAAACACCATATATTTT.

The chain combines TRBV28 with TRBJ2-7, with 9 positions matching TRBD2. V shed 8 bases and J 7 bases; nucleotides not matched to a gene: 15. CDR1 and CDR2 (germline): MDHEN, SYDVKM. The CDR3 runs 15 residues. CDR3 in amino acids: CASSQAGGSDWEQYF. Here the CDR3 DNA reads TGTGCCAGCTCCCAAGCGGGAGGATCGGATTGGGAGCAGTACTTC.

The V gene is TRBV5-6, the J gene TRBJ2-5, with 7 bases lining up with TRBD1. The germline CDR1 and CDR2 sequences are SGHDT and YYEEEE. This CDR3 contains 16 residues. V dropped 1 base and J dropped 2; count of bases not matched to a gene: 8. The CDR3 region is CASSLIRWGQQETQYF. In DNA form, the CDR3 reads TGTGCCAGCAGCTTGATACGCTGGGGACAGCAAGAGACCCAGTACTTC.

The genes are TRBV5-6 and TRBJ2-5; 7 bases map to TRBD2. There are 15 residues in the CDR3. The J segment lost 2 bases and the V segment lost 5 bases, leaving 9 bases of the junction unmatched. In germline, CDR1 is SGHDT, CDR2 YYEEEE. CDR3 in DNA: TGTGCCAGCAGTCCCCCGGGGGAGGGTCAAGAGACCCAGTACTTC. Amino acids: CASSPPGEGQETQYF. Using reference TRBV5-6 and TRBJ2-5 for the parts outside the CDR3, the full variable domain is DAGVTQSPTHLIKTRGQQVTLRCSPKSGHDTVSWYQQALGQGPQFIFQYYEEEERQRGNFPDRFSGHQFPNYSSELNVNALLLGDSALYLCASSPPGEGQETQYFGPGTRLLVL.

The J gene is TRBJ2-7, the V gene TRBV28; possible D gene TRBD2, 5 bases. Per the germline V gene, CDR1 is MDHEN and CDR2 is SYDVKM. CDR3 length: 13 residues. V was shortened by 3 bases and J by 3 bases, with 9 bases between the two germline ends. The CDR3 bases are TGTGCCAGCAGTTTTGAGGGTAACTACGAGCAGTACTTC. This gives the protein CASSFEGNYEQYF.

CDR3 residues: CAWASGAGGYTF. CDR3 DNA sequence: TGTGCCTGGGCATCAGGGGCGGGTGGCTACACCTTC. J is TRBJ1-2 and V is TRBV30, with D perhaps matching TRBD1 (6 bases). Trimming pared 5 bases from V and 7 bases from J, leaving 14 bases between. The germline V gene encodes CDR1 GTSNPN and CDR2 SVGIG (reference sequence). CDR3 length: 12 residues.

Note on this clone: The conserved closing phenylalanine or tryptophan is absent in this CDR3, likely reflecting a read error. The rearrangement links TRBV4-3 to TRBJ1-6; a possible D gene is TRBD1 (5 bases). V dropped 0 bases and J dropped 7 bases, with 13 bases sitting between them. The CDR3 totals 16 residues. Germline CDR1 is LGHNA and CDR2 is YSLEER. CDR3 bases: TGCGCCAGCAGCCAAGATAGTGGACACTGGAATTCACCCCTCCACCTT. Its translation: CASSQDSGHWNSPLHL.